This T cell receptor beta chain was identified in a study of T cell responses to AZD1222 COVID-19 vaccine. Regarding the study as a whole: Clonal diversity was possibly underestimated, and white British individuals and females predominated among donors.

The repertoire was sequenced with immunoSEQ multiplex PCR; TCRdb's copy has only in-frame clones and lacks some. The repertoire holds approximately 160,000 clones, with around 89% as singletons. A remark on this clone: The antigen is undetermined.

The CDR3 covers 14 residues. V was trimmed by 5 bases and J by 6 bases, leaving 15 bases between them. In germline, CDR1 is SGHNT, CDR2 YYREEE (reference sequence). The chain uses TRBV5-4 and TRBJ2-1; D not resolved. This material consisted of peripheral blood, taken on day 0 of AZD1222 vaccination. The TCR comes from an adult in good health. CDR3 bases: TGTGCCAGCAGATTTGGACGGGTCGGCAATGAGCAGTTCTTC. Its protein is CASRFGRVGNEQFF. Based on the CDR3 plus reference TRBV5-4 and TRBJ2-1, the full variable domain is ETGVTQSPTHLIKTRGQQVTLRCSSQSGHNTVSWYQQALGQGPQFIFQYYREEENGRGNFPPRFSGLQFPNYSSELNVNALELDDSALYLCASRFGRVGNEQFFGPGTRLTVL.